There are many counts of the clone carrying this T cell receptor (beta chain). Its specificity is not known. The sample is drawn from a study of regulatory T cells in long-lasting Graves disease. Study summary: Newly diagnosed Graves' patients took antithyroid drugs under 3 months. Findings and limits, study-wide: Compared with new cases, persistent Graves' patients showed reduced TCR diversity. Segments TRBV28, TRBJ1-2 and TRBJ2-5 showed preferential usage in persistent disease.

The CDR3 is made up of 15 amino acids. V was pared by 2 bases and J by 7 bases, with 5 bases of the junction left unmatched. CDR1 is SGHKS, CDR2 YYEKEE, per germline (reference sequence). In building TCR beta libraries, iRepertoire HTBI primers were used together with Arm-PCR of CDR3 regions. TCRdb processed the multiplex PCR reads anew with MiXCR; each CDR3 protein has one entry. The table shows some 250,000 distinct CDR3 sequences, with 20% to 25% occurring only once. Time point specified: newly diagnosed GD, antithyroid drugs for less than 3 months. The TCR library used RNA extracted from PBMCs. This TCR was recovered from a female donor with Graves disease. This sample comprised peripheral blood mononuclear cells (PBMCs), obtained at new diagnosis, from a patient treated with antithyroid drugs. V gene TRBV5-5 combines with J gene TRBJ1-6; 8 bases agree with TRBD1. The CDR3, as DNA: TGTGCCAGCAGCTTTTCCACAGGGGGGAATTCACCCCTCCACTTT. Amino acids: CASSFSTGGNSPLHF.